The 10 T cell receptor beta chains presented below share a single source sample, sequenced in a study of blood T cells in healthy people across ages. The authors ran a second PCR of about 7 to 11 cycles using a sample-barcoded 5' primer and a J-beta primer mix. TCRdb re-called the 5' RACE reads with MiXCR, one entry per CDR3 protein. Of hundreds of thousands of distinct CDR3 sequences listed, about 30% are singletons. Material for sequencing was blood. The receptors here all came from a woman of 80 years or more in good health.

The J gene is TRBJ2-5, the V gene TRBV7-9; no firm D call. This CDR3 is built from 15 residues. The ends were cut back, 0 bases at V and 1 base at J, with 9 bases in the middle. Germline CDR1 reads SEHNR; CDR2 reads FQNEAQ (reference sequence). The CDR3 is CASSLALESQETQYF. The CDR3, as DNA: TGTGCCAGCAGCTTAGCGCTGGAGTCCCAAGAGACCCAGTACTTC.

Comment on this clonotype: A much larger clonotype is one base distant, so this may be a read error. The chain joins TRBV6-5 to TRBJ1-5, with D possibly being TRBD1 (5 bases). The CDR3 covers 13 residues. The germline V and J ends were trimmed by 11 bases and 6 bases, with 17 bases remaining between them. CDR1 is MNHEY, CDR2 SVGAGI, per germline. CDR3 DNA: TGTGCCGGCTTGGGGGGGGTTGGTCAGCCCCAGCATTTT. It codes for CAGLGGVGQPQHF.

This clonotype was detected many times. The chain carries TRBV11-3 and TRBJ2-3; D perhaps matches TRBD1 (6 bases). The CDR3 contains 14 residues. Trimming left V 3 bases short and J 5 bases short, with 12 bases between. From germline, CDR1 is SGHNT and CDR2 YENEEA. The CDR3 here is CASSLGADRDTQYF. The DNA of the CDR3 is TGTGCCAGCAGCTTGGGGGCGGACCGAGATACGCAGTATTTT.

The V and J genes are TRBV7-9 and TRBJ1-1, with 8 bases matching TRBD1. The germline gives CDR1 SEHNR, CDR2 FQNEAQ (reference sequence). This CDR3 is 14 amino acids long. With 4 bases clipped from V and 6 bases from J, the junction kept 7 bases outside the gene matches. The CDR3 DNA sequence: TGTGCCAGCAGCTCACAGGGGGTCCTGTCTGAAGCTTTCTTT. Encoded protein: CASSSQGVLSEAFF.

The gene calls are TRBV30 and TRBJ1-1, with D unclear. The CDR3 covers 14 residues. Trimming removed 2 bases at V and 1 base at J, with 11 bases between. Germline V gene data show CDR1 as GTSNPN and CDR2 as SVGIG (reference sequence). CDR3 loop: CAWSYKAENTEAFF. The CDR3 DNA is TGTGCCTGGAGTTATAAGGCCGAGAACACTGAAGCTTTCTTT.

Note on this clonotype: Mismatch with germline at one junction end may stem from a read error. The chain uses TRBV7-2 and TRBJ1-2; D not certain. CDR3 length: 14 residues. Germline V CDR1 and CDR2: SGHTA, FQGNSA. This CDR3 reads CASSLDGEWRGYTF. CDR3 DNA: TGTGCTAGCAGCTTAGACGGGGAATGGAGAGGCTACACCTTC.

The CDR3 loop is CASSPTGDPYNEQFF. CDR3 nucleotides: TGTGCCAGCAGCCCCACGGGCGACCCCTACAATGAGCAGTTCTTC. The V gene is TRBV6-2 or TRBV6-3, the J gene TRBJ2-1, with D unclear. This CDR3 is 15 amino acids long. Germline CDR1 is MNHEY and CDR2 is SVGEGT. V was clipped by 6 bases and J by 2 bases, with 14 bases between them.

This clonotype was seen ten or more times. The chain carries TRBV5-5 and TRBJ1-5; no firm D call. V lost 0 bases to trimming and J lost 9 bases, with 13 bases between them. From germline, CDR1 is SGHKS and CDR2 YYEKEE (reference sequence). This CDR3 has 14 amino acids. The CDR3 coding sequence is TGTGCCAGCAGCTTGGTTGGTGGCGCTGGGCCCCAGCATTTT. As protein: CASSLVGGAGPQHF.

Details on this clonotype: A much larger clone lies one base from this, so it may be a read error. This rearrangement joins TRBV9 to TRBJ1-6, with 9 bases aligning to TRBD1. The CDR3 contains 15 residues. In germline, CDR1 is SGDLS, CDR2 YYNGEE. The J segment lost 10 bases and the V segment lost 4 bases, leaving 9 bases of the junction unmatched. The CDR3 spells CASSTGTGWGSPLHF. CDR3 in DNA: TGTGCCAGCAGCACCGGGACAGGGTGGGGGTCACCCCTCCACTTT. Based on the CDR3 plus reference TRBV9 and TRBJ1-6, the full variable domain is DSGVTQTPKHLITATGQRVTLRCSPRSGDLSVYWYQQSLDQGLQFLIQYYNGEERAKGNILERFSAQQFPDLHSELNLSSLELGDSALYFCASSTGTGWGSPLHFGNGTRLTVT.

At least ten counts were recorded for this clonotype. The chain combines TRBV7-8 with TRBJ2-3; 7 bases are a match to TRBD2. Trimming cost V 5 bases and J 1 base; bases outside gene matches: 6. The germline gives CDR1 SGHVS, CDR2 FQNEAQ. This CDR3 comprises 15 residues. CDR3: CASSRRLAGTDTQYF. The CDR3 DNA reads TGTGCCAGCAGCCGACGACTAGCTGGCACAGATACGCAGTATTTT.